These T cell receptor beta chains were read from a single sample in a study of human T cells and chemical hapten exposure. TCRdb recomputed calls from the RACE reads with MiXCR, one row per CDR3 protein. This sample has about 68,000 distinct CDR3 sequences, with approximately 11% found just once. The sample consisted of whole blood, taken in connection with sensitization to the hapten diphenylcyclopropenone (DPC). The receptors here all came from a woman between 45 and 60 years old with alopecia areata. Some clones in this sample may be carry-over from other donors' samples. CDR3s include the opening cysteine and the closing phenylalanine or tryptophan. Each record gives: V gene, D gene, J gene, clone size, CDR3 length, CDR3 protein, CDR3 DNA. A D gene is named only where the DNA matches it firmly. The size of a clone is reported for some rows only, either as once, few or many, or as a class for expanded clones.

V gene: TRBV11-2
D gene: .
J gene: TRBJ1-1
clone size: many
CDR3 length: 15
CDR3 protein: CASSLDGGVVTEAFF
CDR3 DNA: TGTGCCAGCAGCTTAGATGGGGGGGTAGTCACTGAAGCTTTCTTT

V gene: TRBV28
D gene: .
J gene: TRBJ1-3
clone size: .
CDR3 length: 16
CDR3 protein: CASSFGRPSSGNTIYF
CDR3 DNA: TGTGCCAGCAGTTTCGGCAGGCCGAGCTCTGGAAACACCATATATTTT

V gene: TRBV20-1
D gene: .
J gene: TRBJ1-6
clone size: few
CDR3 length: 15
CDR3 protein: CSARLPGRENSPLHF
CDR3 DNA: TGCAGTGCTAGGCTCCCGGGCAGGGAGAATTCACCCCTCCACTTT

V gene: TRBV20-1
D gene: TRBD1
J gene: TRBJ1-5
clone size: few
CDR3 length: 15
CDR3 protein: CSAPQGGLSNQPQHF
CDR3 DNA: TGCAGTGCTCCGCAGGGGGGCCTTAGCAATCAGCCCCAGCATTTT

V gene: TRBV12-3/TRBV12-4
D gene: .
J gene: TRBJ2-7
clone size: .
CDR3 length: 13
CDR3 protein: CASSFWLTYEQYF
CDR3 DNA: TGTGCCAGCAGTTTTTGGCTAACCTACGAGCAGTACTTC

V gene: TRBV9
D gene: .
J gene: TRBJ2-1
clone size: few
CDR3 length: 17
CDR3 protein: CASSPPLGLLTYNEQFF
CDR3 DNA: TGTGCCAGCAGCCCGCCCCTCGGGCTACTCACCTACAATGAGCAGTTCTTC

V gene: TRBV18
D gene: .
J gene: TRBJ2-1
clone size: few
CDR3 length: 14
CDR3 protein: CASSLDQAGNEQFF
CDR3 DNA: TGTGCCAGCTCACTGGACCAAGCTGGGAATGAGCAGTTCTTC

V gene: TRBV5-4
D gene: .
J gene: TRBJ2-1
clone size: .
CDR3 length: 14
CDR3 protein: CASSLVGDYNEQFF
CDR3 DNA: TGTGCCAGCAGCTTGGTAGGCGACTACAATGAGCAGTTCTTC

V gene: TRBV5-1
D gene: .
J gene: TRBJ2-2
clone size: few
CDR3 length: 15
CDR3 protein: CASSPGTVNTGELFF
CDR3 DNA: TGCGCCAGCAGCCCCGGGACGGTTAACACCGGGGAGCTGTTTTTT

V gene: TRBV2
D gene: TRBD1
J gene: TRBJ2-4
clone size: .
CDR3 length: 13
CDR3 protein: CASSEDRANIQYF
CDR3 DNA: TGTGCCAGCAGTGAGGACAGGGCAAACATTCAGTACTTC

V gene: TRBV6-2/TRBV6-3
D gene: .
J gene: TRBJ1-1
clone size: .
CDR3 length: 14
CDR3 protein: CASSQSRGNTEAFF
CDR3 DNA: TGTGCCAGCAGTCAATCCAGGGGAAACACTGAAGCTTTCTTT

V gene: TRBV27
D gene: TRBD1
J gene: TRBJ1-6
clone size: .
CDR3 length: 15
CDR3 protein: CASSRQGTYNSPLHF
CDR3 DNA: TGTGCCAGCAGCCGACAGGGCACCTATAATTCACCCCTCCACTTT

V gene: TRBV19
D gene: TRBD1
J gene: TRBJ1-4
clone size: many
CDR3 length: 14
CDR3 protein: CASSMGTGPDKLFF
CDR3 DNA: TGTGCCAGTAGTATGGGGACAGGCCCTGACAAACTGTTTTTT

V gene: TRBV6-5
D gene: .
J gene: TRBJ1-6
clone size: many
CDR3 length: 15
CDR3 protein: CASSYSRRENSPLHF
CDR3 DNA: TGTGCCAGCAGTTACTCGCGCAGGGAGAATTCACCCCTCCACTTT

V gene: TRBV3-1
D gene: .
J gene: TRBJ2-3
clone size: .
CDR3 length: 14
CDR3 protein: CASSQDAPKDTQYF
CDR3 DNA: TGTGCCAGCAGCCAAGATGCCCCGAAAGATACGCAGTATTTT

V gene: TRBV6-2/TRBV6-3
D gene: .
J gene: TRBJ2-6
clone size: few
CDR3 length: 16
CDR3 protein: CASSYWGISGANVLTF
CDR3 DNA: TGTGCCAGCAGTTACTGGGGAATCTCTGGGGCCAACGTCCTGACTTTC

V gene: TRBV5-6
D gene: .
J gene: TRBJ1-3
clone size: many
CDR3 length: 12
CDR3 protein: CASSFDGNTIYF
CDR3 DNA: TGTGCCAGCAGCTTTGATGGAAACACCATATATTTT

V gene: TRBV28
D gene: .
J gene: TRBJ2-1
clone size: few
CDR3 length: 16
CDR3 protein: CASIPDGVPSYNEQFF
CDR3 DNA: TGTGCCAGCATTCCCGATGGGGTCCCCTCCTACAATGAGCAGTTCTTC

V gene: TRBV3-1
D gene: .
J gene: TRBJ1-1
clone size: many
CDR3 length: 12
CDR3 protein: CASSLLGTEAFF
CDR3 DNA: TGTGCCAGCAGCCTCCTGGGGACTGAAGCTTTCTTT

V gene: TRBV27
D gene: .
J gene: TRBJ2-1
clone size: many
CDR3 length: 16
CDR3 protein: CASSLFGRGVFDEQFF
CDR3 DNA: TGTGCCAGCAGTTTATTCGGCAGGGGGGTGTTCGATGAGCAGTTCTTC

V gene: TRBV3-1
D gene: .
J gene: TRBJ1-1
clone size: .
CDR3 length: 15
CDR3 protein: CASNRLRDLNTEAFF
CDR3 DNA: TGTGCCAGCAACCGCCTCAGGGACTTGAACACTGAAGCTTTCTTT

V gene: TRBV20-1
D gene: TRBD1
J gene: TRBJ2-3
clone size: few
CDR3 length: 14
CDR3 protein: CSADRGQSTDTQYF
CDR3 DNA: TGCAGTGCCGACCGGGGACAGAGCACAGATACGCAGTATTTT

V gene: TRBV7-8
D gene: .
J gene: TRBJ2-1
clone size: many
CDR3 length: 13
CDR3 protein: CASSLVRDGEQFF
CDR3 DNA: TGTGCCAGCAGCTTAGTGCGGGACGGGGAGCAGTTCTTC

V gene: TRBV20-1
D gene: .
J gene: TRBJ2-5
clone size: few
CDR3 length: 15
CDR3 protein: CSARDMTAIQETQYF
CDR3 DNA: TGCAGTGCTAGAGATATGACAGCTATTCAAGAGACCCAGTACTTC

V gene: TRBV12-3/TRBV12-4
D gene: TRBD2
J gene: TRBJ2-2
clone size: many
CDR3 length: 15
CDR3 protein: CASRGTSLSGGELFF
CDR3 DNA: TGTGCCAGCAGAGGGACTAGCCTCTCTGGCGGGGAGCTGTTTTTT

V gene: TRBV12-3/TRBV12-4
D gene: .
J gene: TRBJ1-1
clone size: many
CDR3 length: 12
CDR3 protein: CASSLPGTEAFF
CDR3 DNA: TGTGCCAGCAGTTTGCCGGGCACTGAAGCTTTCTTT

V gene: TRBV7-9
D gene: .
J gene: TRBJ1-5
clone size: few
CDR3 length: 13
CDR3 protein: CASSPKGDQPQHF
CDR3 DNA: TGTGCCAGCAGCCCTAAAGGAGATCAGCCCCAGCATTTT

V gene: TRBV28
D gene: .
J gene: TRBJ2-1
clone size: .
CDR3 length: 11
CDR3 protein: CASSTPREQFF
CDR3 DNA: TGTGCCAGCAGTACTCCGCGCGAGCAGTTCTTC

V gene: TRBV4-3
D gene: TRBD2
J gene: TRBJ2-6
clone size: .
CDR3 length: 19
CDR3 protein: CASSQSSLAGTSGANVLTF
CDR3 DNA: TGCGCCAGCAGCCAAAGTTCACTAGCGGGGACCTCTGGGGCCAACGTCCTGACTTTC

V gene: TRBV23-1
D gene: TRBD1
J gene: TRBJ2-7
clone size: many
CDR3 length: 14
CDR3 protein: CASSHPGQTYEQYF
CDR3 DNA: TGCGCCAGCAGTCACCCGGGACAGACCTACGAGCAGTACTTC

V gene: TRBV7-8
D gene: .
J gene: TRBJ2-1
clone size: many
CDR3 length: 14
CDR3 protein: CASSRSWDGDEQFF
CDR3 DNA: TGTGCCAGCAGCCGATCCTGGGACGGGGATGAGCAGTTCTTC

V gene: TRBV30
D gene: .
J gene: TRBJ1-6
clone size: few
CDR3 length: 13
CDR3 protein: CAWRRDDIGPLHF
CDR3 DNA: TGTGCCTGGAGGAGGGACGATATCGGACCCCTCCACTTT

V gene: TRBV19
D gene: .
J gene: TRBJ2-2
clone size: many
CDR3 length: 13
CDR3 protein: CASNLRATGELFF
CDR3 DNA: TGTGCCAGTAACCTCCGGGCCACCGGGGAGCTGTTTTTT

V gene: TRBV21-1
D gene: .
J gene: TRBJ2-1
clone size: .
CDR3 length: 17
CDR3 protein: CASSKRTSGCSYNEQFF
CDR3 DNA: TGTGCCAGCAGCAAACGGACTAGCGGGTGCTCCTACAATGAGCAGTTCTTC

V gene: TRBV28
D gene: .
J gene: TRBJ1-5
clone size: .
CDR3 length: 15
CDR3 protein: CASSSSGVSNQPQHF
CDR3 DNA: TGTGCCAGCAGTTCCAGCGGGGTTAGCAATCAGCCCCAGCATTTT

V gene: TRBV2
D gene: TRBD1
J gene: TRBJ1-1
clone size: .
CDR3 length: 14
CDR3 protein: CASTYRGLNTEAFF
CDR3 DNA: TGTGCCAGCACTTACAGGGGGCTGAACACTGAAGCTTTCTTT

V gene: TRBV19
D gene: .
J gene: TRBJ2-1
clone size: few
CDR3 length: 13
CDR3 protein: CASTKGRLNEQFF
CDR3 DNA: TGTGCCAGTACCAAGGGGAGGCTCAATGAGCAGTTCTTC

V gene: TRBV4-2
D gene: .
J gene: TRBJ2-3
clone size: few
CDR3 length: 11
CDR3 protein: CASSRADTQYF
CDR3 DNA: TGTGCCAGCAGCCGCGCAGATACGCAGTATTTT

V gene: TRBV12-3/TRBV12-4
D gene: TRBD1
J gene: TRBJ1-5
clone size: many
CDR3 length: 15
CDR3 protein: CASSPTGVGHQPQHF
CDR3 DNA: TGTGCCAGCAGTCCCACAGGGGTCGGGCATCAGCCCCAGCATTTT

V gene: TRBV27
D gene: TRBD1
J gene: TRBJ1-6
clone size: few
CDR3 length: 14
CDR3 protein: CASRGTAHNSPLHF
CDR3 DNA: TGTGCCAGCAGGGGGACAGCTCATAATTCACCCCTCCACTTT

V gene: TRBV27
D gene: TRBD1
J gene: TRBJ2-2
clone size: few
CDR3 length: 16
CDR3 protein: CASSRTGTANTGELFF
CDR3 DNA: TGTGCCAGCAGTAGAACCGGGACAGCGAACACCGGGGAGCTGTTTTTT

V gene: TRBV27
D gene: TRBD1
J gene: TRBJ1-5
clone size: many
CDR3 length: 14
CDR3 protein: CASSFQGGNQPQHF
CDR3 DNA: TGTGCCAGCAGTTTCCAGGGGGGCAATCAGCCCCAGCATTTT

V gene: TRBV7-9
D gene: TRBD1
J gene: TRBJ1-1
clone size: many
CDR3 length: 15
CDR3 protein: CASSSGIQGYAEAFF
CDR3 DNA: TGTGCCAGCAGCTCCGGGATACAGGGGTACGCTGAAGCTTTCTTT

V gene: TRBV27
D gene: TRBD1
J gene: TRBJ1-1
clone size: .
CDR3 length: 13
CDR3 protein: CASNGQGVTEAFF
CDR3 DNA: TGTGCCAGCAACGGACAGGGGGTAACTGAAGCTTTCTTT

V gene: TRBV6-2/TRBV6-3
D gene: TRBD2
J gene: TRBJ2-1
clone size: .
CDR3 length: 17
CDR3 protein: CASGDGLAGGSYNEQFF
CDR3 DNA: TGTGCCAGCGGGGACGGACTAGCGGGGGGTTCCTACAATGAGCAGTTCTTC

V gene: TRBV2
D gene: .
J gene: TRBJ2-1
clone size: many
CDR3 length: 14
CDR3 protein: CASSDSPTLNEQFF
CDR3 DNA: TGTGCCAGCAGTGATTCCCCTACGTTGAATGAGCAGTTCTTC

V gene: TRBV6-2/TRBV6-3
D gene: .
J gene: TRBJ1-5
clone size: .
CDR3 length: 12
CDR3 protein: CASSGGLQPQHF
CDR3 DNA: TGTGCCAGCTCCGGGGGGCTTCAGCCCCAGCATTTT

V gene: TRBV29-1
D gene: TRBD2
J gene: TRBJ2-1
clone size: many
CDR3 length: 16
CDR3 protein: CSVSQAPSGIDNEQFF
CDR3 DNA: TGCAGCGTCTCCCAGGCGCCTAGCGGGATCGACAATGAGCAGTTCTTC

V gene: TRBV28
D gene: TRBD2
J gene: TRBJ2-1
clone size: many
CDR3 length: 15
CDR3 protein: CASSLFPAGGNEQFF
CDR3 DNA: TGTGCCAGCAGTTTATTTCCCGCGGGAGGGAATGAGCAGTTCTTC

V gene: TRBV12-3/TRBV12-4
D gene: .
J gene: TRBJ1-6
clone size: few
CDR3 length: 14
CDR3 protein: CASSREVYNSPLHF
CDR3 DNA: TGTGCCAGCAGCCGGGAAGTCTATAATTCACCCCTCCACTTT

V gene: TRBV6-5
D gene: TRBD2
J gene: TRBJ2-3
clone size: many
CDR3 length: 18
CDR3 protein: CASSYSGRAGTFTDTQYF
CDR3 DNA: TGTGCCAGCAGTTACAGCGGGAGAGCAGGGACTTTCACAGATACGCAGTATTTT

V gene: TRBV28
D gene: .
J gene: TRBJ2-7
clone size: many
CDR3 length: 14
CDR3 protein: CASSFIGRTYEQYF
CDR3 DNA: TGTGCCAGCAGTTTCATCGGGAGAACCTACGAGCAGTACTTC

V gene: TRBV28
D gene: TRBD1
J gene: TRBJ2-5
clone size: many
CDR3 length: 14
CDR3 protein: CASSRDRAQETQYF
CDR3 DNA: TGTGCCAGCAGCCGGGACAGGGCCCAAGAGACCCAGTACTTC

V gene: TRBV29-1
D gene: TRBD2
J gene: TRBJ2-2
clone size: .
CDR3 length: 13
CDR3 protein: CSAGTSRTGELFF
CDR3 DNA: TGCAGCGCTGGGACTAGCAGAACCGGGGAGCTGTTTTTT

V gene: TRBV7-2
D gene: .
J gene: TRBJ1-4
clone size: many
CDR3 length: 14
CDR3 protein: CASSLGSLGEKLFF
CDR3 DNA: TGTGCCAGCAGCTTAGGTTCATTAGGAGAAAAACTGTTTTTT

V gene: TRBV18
D gene: TRBD1
J gene: TRBJ1-1
clone size: many
CDR3 length: 15
CDR3 protein: CASSLGQVGRTEAFF
CDR3 DNA: TGTGCCAGCTCACTGGGACAGGTCGGACGCACTGAAGCTTTCTTT

V gene: TRBV9
D gene: .
J gene: TRBJ1-2
clone size: few
CDR3 length: 13
CDR3 protein: CASSAQGFYGYTF
CDR3 DNA: TGTGCCAGCAGCGCACAAGGCTTCTATGGCTACACCTTC